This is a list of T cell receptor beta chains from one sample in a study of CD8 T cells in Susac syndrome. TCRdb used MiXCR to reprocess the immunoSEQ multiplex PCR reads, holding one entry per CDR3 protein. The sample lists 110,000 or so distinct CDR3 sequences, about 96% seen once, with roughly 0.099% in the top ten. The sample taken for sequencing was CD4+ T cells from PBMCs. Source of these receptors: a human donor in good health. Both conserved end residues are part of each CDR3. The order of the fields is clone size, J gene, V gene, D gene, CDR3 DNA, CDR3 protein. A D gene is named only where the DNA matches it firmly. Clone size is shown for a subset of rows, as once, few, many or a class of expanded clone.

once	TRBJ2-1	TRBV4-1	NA	TGCGCCAGCAGCCAAGCCGGGCCTCGCTATGAGCAGTTCTTC	CASSQAGPRYEQFF
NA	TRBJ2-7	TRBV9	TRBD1	TGTGCCAGCAGCTCAGGACAGGGGGCTAGTTACGAGCAGTACTTC	CASSSGQGASYEQYF
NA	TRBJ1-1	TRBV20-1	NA	TGCAGTGCTAGAGATTACAGCAGGGCGAACACTGAAGCTTTCTTT	CSARDYSRANTEAFF
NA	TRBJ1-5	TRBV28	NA	TGTGCCAGCAGTCCCCGGTACCAGCCCCAGCATTTT	CASSPRYQPQHF
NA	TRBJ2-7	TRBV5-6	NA	TGTGCCAGCAGCAAACCGGGACGGGGCCCGTCTCCCTCCTACGAGCAGTACTTC	CASSKPGRGPSPSYEQYF
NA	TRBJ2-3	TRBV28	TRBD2	TGTGCCAGCATCCTAGGGAGGGGCCCGCAGTATTTT	CASILGRGPQYF
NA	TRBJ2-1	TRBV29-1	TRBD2	TGCAGCGTTGCGGCAGCGGGAGACAGCAATGAGCAGTTCTTC	CSVAAAGDSNEQFF
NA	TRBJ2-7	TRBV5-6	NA	TGTGCCAGCAGCTTGGAGCCGGGTTACGAGCAGTACTTC	CASSLEPGYEQYF
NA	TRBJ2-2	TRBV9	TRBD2	TGTGCCAGCAGCCTCACTAGCGGGGGTCTGGAAGGCGGGGAGCTGTTTTTT	CASSLTSGGLEGGELFF
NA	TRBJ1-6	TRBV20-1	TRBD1	TGCAGTGCTAGACTATCACACAGGGGAGGGGATAATTCACCCCTCCACTTT	CSARLSHRGGDNSPLHF
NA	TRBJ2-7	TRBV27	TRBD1	TGTGCCAGCAGTTCATCCGGGACAGGGGAAAAACAGTACTTC	CASSSSGTGEKQYF
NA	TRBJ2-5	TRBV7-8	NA	TGTGCCAGCAGCCCCCACAGACTTGGGGGCCAAGAGACCCAGTACTTC	CASSPHRLGGQETQYF
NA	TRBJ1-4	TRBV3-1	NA	TGTGCCAGCAGCCAAGATCGTGGTAAGGGATTTGAAAAACTGTTTTTT	CASSQDRGKGFEKLFF